This T cell receptor (beta chain) appears in the sequencing data of a study of T cell changes during pregnancy in multiple sclerosis. The CDR3 is made up of 17 amino acids. Germline V gene sequence: CDR1 LGHNA, CDR2 YSLEER. V was clipped by 0 bases and J by 7 bases; unmatched bases: 10. The method was immunoSEQ multiplex PCR; TCRdb's version includes in-frame clones alone and lacks a portion of them. The sample consists of 65,000 to 75,000 clones, roughly 90% of them appearing once. The sequences come from peripheral blood, collected in the second trimester of pregnancy. This clonotype originated in a female donor with multiple sclerosis, enrolled in a pregnancy study. The chain uses TRBV4-3 and TRBJ1-4; 8 bases align to TRBD1. The CDR3 loop reads CASSQDRTGGQVEKLFF. In DNA form, the CDR3 reads TGCGCCAGCAGCCAAGATCGTACCGGGGGACAGGTTGAAAAACTGTTTTTT.